The 5 T cell receptor gamma chains listed next were all sequenced from one sample in a study of gamma-delta chains in newborns, infants, children. TCRdb reprocessed the reads through CATT. Of about 1,100 gamma-chain clones listed, around 2.1% are singletons. Sequenced input: blood. The receptors were sampled from a child who was a newborn, infant or young child, either healthy, febrile or measles-vaccinated (not recorded which).

Turning to this clone: A far bigger clonotype differs at one base, so this is likely a read error. The V and J genes are TRGV2 and TRGJ1 or TRGJ2. Germline loops: CDR1 EGSNGY, CDR2 YDSYNSKV. V shed 2 bases and J 4 bases; nucleotides not matched to a gene: 5. This CDR3 contains 13 residues. CDR3 in amino acids: CATWDANYYKKLF. CDR3 nucleotide sequence: TGTGCCACCTGGGACGCGAACTATTATAAGAAACTCTTT.

Points on this clone: An end of the junction differs from the germline gene, which may be a read error. This CDR3 reads CALWEVQSRQEVGKKIKVF. CDR3 DNA sequence: TGTGCCTTGTGGGAGGTGCAGTCCAGGCAAGAGGTGGGCAAAAAAATCAAGGTATTT. This chain connects TRGV9 to TRGJP. CDR1 is GITISATS and CDR2 is ISYDGTV in the germline V gene (reference sequence). This CDR3 is 19 amino acids long.

V is TRGV9 and J is TRGJP. The junction had 6 bases not matched to a gene; V was cut back by 3 bases and J by 4 bases. Germline V gene data show CDR1 as GITISATS and CDR2 as ISYDGTV (reference sequence). This CDR3 is built from 17 residues. CDR3 in DNA: TGTGCCTTGTGGGAGAACTTACAAGAGTTGGGCAAAAAAATCAAGGTATTT. This codes for CALWENLQELGKKIKVF.

This clone rates as large (0.1 to 1%). The J gene is TRGJP, the V gene TRGV9. Losses at the gene ends were 3 bases for V and 7 bases for J; bases not matched to a gene: 6. This CDR3 contains 16 residues. Germline CDR1 reads GITISATS; CDR2 reads ISYDGTV (reference sequence). DNA for the CDR3: TGTGCCTTGTGGGAGTACAGCGAGTTGGGCAAAAAAATCAAGGTATTT. Its protein is CALWEYSELGKKIKVF.

This clone is deemed medium-sized. The protein TCRdb lists differs from the translation of the DNA at residue 10; the protein given here is translated from the DNA itself. The chain links TRGV9 to TRGJP. CDR3 length equals 16 residues. CDR1 is GITISATS, CDR2 ISYDGTV, per germline (reference sequence). The CDR3 DNA sequence: TGTGCCTTGTGGGTTATACAAGAGTTGAGCAAAAAAATCAAGGTATTT. It codes for CALWVIQELSKKIKVF.